Below, one T cell receptor (beta chain) is given with its context. Its antigen is currently unknown. The sample comes from a study of Tregs in tolerant kidney transplant recipients. The wider study: CD4+CD25+CD127- cells came from approximately 3-day belatacept mixed lymphocyte reactions, some with roughly five-day graft donor restimulation.

The CDR3 totals 13 residues. Per the germline V gene, CDR1 is SGHTA and CDR2 is FQGNSA. Trimming took 0 bases from V and 5 from J, leaving 7 bases between them. Some clones are missing from TCRdb's copy, which holds only in-frame ones; the method was immunoSEQ multiplex PCR. The repertoire consists of around 31,000 clones, with over 75% occurring once and the leading ten covering 2% to 2.5%. The specimen was Tregs from blood cultured with allogeneic cells. The rearrangement uses TRBV7-2 and TRBJ2-5, with unresolved D. The receptor's source is a human donor in good health. Here the CDR3 reads CASSLALVETQYF. CDR3 in DNA: TGTGCCAGCAGCTTAGCGCTAGTGGAGACCCAGTACTTC. Complete variable domain (other parts from reference TRBV7-2 and TRBJ2-5): GAGVSQSPSNKVTEKGKDVELRCDPISGHTALYWYRQSLGQGLEFLIYFQGNSAPDKSGLPSDRFSAERTGGSVSTLTIQRTQQEDSAVYLCASSLALVETQYFGPGTRLLVL.